The next 14 T cell receptor beta chains were all read from a single sample in a study of blood T cell repertoires in COVID-19. Generated by immunoSEQ multiplex PCR, the TCRdb table keeps only in-frame clones and is missing some. The sample yields around 300,000 clones, 80% to 95% seen once. The specimen was peripheral blood. The source of these receptors is a woman in her 30s with COVID-19, enrolled during active disease.

J is TRBJ2-3 and V is TRBV6-5; the match to TRBD1 covers 7 bases. Trimming took 2 bases from V and 4 from J; bases not matched to a gene: 0. The CDR3 totals 13 residues. CDR1 and CDR2 (germline): MNHEY, SVGAGI. In DNA form, the CDR3 reads TGTGCCAGCAGTTACCAGGGGGCAGATACGCAGTATTTT. Its protein product is CASSYQGADTQYF.

V and J are TRBV10-1 and TRBJ1-1; D is uncertain. Germline lookup yields CDR1 WNHNN and CDR2 SYGVQD (reference sequence). The CDR3 runs 13 residues. V dropped 6 bases and J dropped 4 bases, with 12 bases sitting between them. CDR3 in amino acids: CASSTLRGTEAFF. CDR3 nucleotide sequence: TGCGCCAGCAGCACTCTAAGAGGCACTGAAGCTTTCTTT.

V gene TRBV2 combines with J gene TRBJ1-6; no definite D call. The V end was cut by 3 bases, the J end by 4 bases, with 7 bases between. Germline lookup yields CDR1 SNHLY and CDR2 FYNNEI. The CDR3 covers 14 residues. Here the CDR3 DNA reads TGTGCCAGCAGTGAGGGCATTTATAATTCACCCCTCCACTTT. Translated: CASSEGIYNSPLHF.

This clone showed up just once. V gene TRBV9 combines with J gene TRBJ2-3; the match to TRBD2 covers 12 bases. V shed 3 bases, J shed 4 bases, and the junction held 6 bases outside the gene matches. This CDR3 comprises 16 residues. From germline, CDR1 is SGDLS and CDR2 YYNGEE. CDR3 loop: CASSAGLAGPSDTQYF. CDR3 bases: TGTGCCAGCAGCGCAGGACTAGCGGGACCTTCAGATACGCAGTATTTT.

The J gene is TRBJ2-2, the V gene TRBV9, with D hard to call. This CDR3 has 15 amino acids. The V end was cut by 4 bases, the J end by 1 base, with 11 bases between. Germline CDR1 is SGDLS and CDR2 is YYNGEE. CDR3 loop: CASSPRLGNTGELFF. CDR3 coding DNA: TGTGCCAGCAGCCCTCGTCTAGGGAACACCGGGGAGCTGTTTTTT.

CDR3 sequence (DNA): TGTGCCAGCAGCTCCACAACCTACGAGCAGTACTTC. Protein product: CASSSTTYEQYF. V is TRBV5-6 and J is TRBJ2-7, with D hard to call. V lost 3 bases, J lost 2 bases, and 6 bases lay in between. The CDR3 is 12 amino acids. Germline CDR1 reads SGHDT; CDR2 reads YYEEEE.

The V call is TRBV6-6, the J call TRBJ1-2, with 8 bases identical to TRBD1. Per germline, CDR1 MNHNY and CDR2 SVGAGI (reference sequence). Trimming took 4 bases from V and 6 from J; bases not matched to a gene: 4. The CDR3 sequence is 13 residues long. CDR3 nucleotides: TGTGCCAGCAGTTCGGGACAGGATAATGGCTACACCTTC. Protein: CASSSGQDNGYTF.

The chain links TRBV10-3 to TRBJ2-3; possible D gene TRBD1, 5 bases. The CDR3 is made up of 12 amino acids. Trimming left V 10 bases short and J 0 bases short, with 8 bases between. CDR1 is ENHRY, CDR2 SYGVKD, per germline. This CDR3 reads CATRGSTDTQYF. In DNA, the CDR3 is TGTGCCACAAGGGGTAGCACAGATACGCAGTATTTT.

In regard to this clone: One end of the junction varies from germline; a read error may be responsible. The chain uses TRBV7-3 and TRBJ2-1, with 12 positions matching TRBD2. Germline V CDR1 and CDR2: SGHTA, FQGTGA. The CDR3 consists of 13 residues. CDR3 bases: TGTGCCAGCAGCCCCCGGACTAGCGGGAACTTGCTCTTC. Translating it yields CASSPRTSGNLLF.

The rearrangement joins TRBV24-1 to TRBJ2-1, with 11 nucleotides matching TRBD2. This CDR3 comprises 15 residues. After removal of 6 bases from V and 8 bases from J, the junction contained 8 bases not matched to a gene. Germline assignment: CDR1 KGHDR and CDR2 SFDVKD. The DNA of the CDR3 is TGTGCCACCAGTCCGATAGCGGGAGGGGGCGATGAGCAGTTCTTC. Translating it yields CATSPIAGGGDEQFF.

The CDR3 sequence: CASSLGGVNSPLHF. CDR3 DNA sequence: TGCGCCAGCAGCTTAGGCGGGGTGAATTCACCCCTCCACTTT. The V call is TRBV5-1, the J call TRBJ1-6, with D uncertain. Germline V CDR1 and CDR2: SGHRS, YFSETQ. This CDR3 has 14 residues. Deletions cut 2 bases from V and 7 bases from J, with 10 bases between.

The V call is TRBV9, the J call TRBJ2-5, with 8 bases aligning to TRBD1. The CDR3 covers 16 residues. V dropped 0 bases and J dropped 2; count of bases not matched to a gene: 6. Germline CDR1 reads SGDLS; CDR2 reads YYNGEE. The CDR3 here is CASSVAAGGTQETQYF. The DNA for the CDR3 is TGTGCCAGCAGCGTAGCGGCAGGGGGCACTCAAGAGACCCAGTACTTC.

V is TRBV9 and J is TRBJ2-1; 13 nucleotides line up with TRBD2. The germline V gene encodes CDR1 SGDLS and CDR2 YYNGEE. The ends lost 4 bases at V and 6 bases at J; junction bases unmatched: 10. The CDR3 loop spans 17 amino acids. CDR3 protein: CASSPRTSGSHGNEQFF. CDR3 nucleotides: TGTGCCAGCAGCCCCCGGACTAGCGGGAGTCACGGCAATGAGCAGTTCTTC.

The table lists this clone with a few counts. V is TRBV7-2 and J is TRBJ1-2, with D possibly TRBD1 on 6 matching bases. The CDR3 consists of 14 residues. V lost 1 base and J lost 8, with 14 bases in between. CDR1 and CDR2 (germline): SGHTA, FQGNSA. This CDR3 reads CASSLGGLVLGYTF. CDR3 sequence (DNA): TGTGCCAGCAGCTTAGGGGGGCTAGTGTTGGGCTACACCTTC. Full variable domain (rest looked up from reference TRBV7-2 and TRBJ1-2): GAGVSQSPSNKVTEKGKDVELRCDPISGHTALYWYRQSLGQGLEFLIYFQGNSAPDKSGLPSDRFSAERTGGSVSTLTIQRTQQEDSAVYLCASSLGGLVLGYTFGSGTRLTVV.